This TCR beta chain originates from a study of beta chain features in type 1 diabetes. Study outcomes and limitations: Individuals with type 1 diabetes displayed fewer insertions and more deletions at VDJ junctions. Within each of all four CD4+ subsets, Type 1 diabetes patients had TCRB CDR3s that were moderately but significantly shorter. Patients and controls would share equally any PCR tilt toward shorter templates.

CD4+ naive, central memory, regulatory and stem cell-like memory cells were sorted via CD45RO/CCR7/CD25/CD127/CD95/CD27. Trimming removed 5 bases at V and 6 bases at J, with 20 bases between. This CDR3 comprises 15 residues. Germline loops: CDR1 SGHTA, CDR2 FQGNSA. The investigators reverse transcribed all of the isolated RNA, so they sequenced expressed TCRB transcripts. The data were produced by immunoSEQ multiplex PCR, yet TCRdb's version contains in-frame clones alone and is incomplete. Among approximately 250,000 clones listed, about a tenth were seen once. In regard to this clone: The target antigen is unknown.

V is TRBV7-2 and J is TRBJ2-7, with a weak D call TRBD1 (8 bases). This TCR was sampled from a man aged 30-40 years with type 1 diabetes. The sample was naive CD4+ T cells from blood. The CDR3 region is CASSTGGAPFPEQYF. Here the CDR3 DNA reads TGTGCCAGCAGCACAGGGGGGGCGCCCTTCCCCGAGCAGTACTTC.